Listed below are T cell receptor beta chains from one sample, sequenced in a study of T-cell reconstitution after alpha-beta-depleted transplantation in children. TCRdb re-called the PCR reads through MiXCR, storing one row per CDR3 protein. The repertoire holds about 980,000 distinct CDR3 sequences, with about 29% as singletons. The sample in question was PBMCs, mostly from graft donor cells, obtained 360 days after TCRalphabeta/CD19-depleted stem cell transplant. The receptors originated from a boy younger than two who had a stem cell transplant for SCID, so the T cells may come from the graft donor. Both conserved end residues are part of each CDR3. D genes are given only for firm matches. Size values are once, few and many counts, or a class for expanded clones, and some rows have none.

J | size | V | D | CDR3 | DNA
TRBJ2-3 | . | TRBV12-3/TRBV12-4 | TRBD2 | CASRGRTSGVTDTQYF | TGTGCCAGCAGAGGCCGTACTAGCGGCGTCACAGATACGCAGTATTTT
TRBJ1-2 | few | TRBV27 | TRBD1 | CASSLIGLGRGVSGYTF | TGTGCCAGCAGTTTAATTGGGTTAGGCAGGGGGGTCTCTGGCTACACCTTC
TRBJ2-5 | . | TRBV7-9 | . | CASSQGWRGSPQETQYF | TGTGCCAGCAGCCAGGGGTGGCGGGGTTCCCCCCAAGAGACCCAGTACTTC
TRBJ2-5 | . | TRBV24-1 | . | CATQNSGPLWETQYF | TGTGCCACACAAAATTCCGGGCCACTCTGGGAGACCCAGTACTTC
TRBJ1-1 | few | TRBV6-5 | TRBD1 | CASIKGQGLEAFF | TGTGCCAGCATTAAAGGACAGGGCCTCGAAGCTTTCTTT
TRBJ2-7 | few | TRBV10-3 | TRBD1 | CAISRDRGIEQYF | TGTGCCATCAGCCGGGACAGGGGAATCGAGCAGTACTTC
TRBJ1-4 | . | TRBV5-1 | TRBD1 | CASSPVGQGREKLFF | TGCGCCAGCAGCCCCGTGGGACAGGGGCGGGAAAAACTGTTTTTT
TRBJ2-5 | . | TRBV2 | . | CASSDGRGQETQYF | TGTGCCAGCAGTGATGGGCGGGGCCAAGAGACCCAGTACTTC
TRBJ2-3 | . | TRBV24-1 | TRBD1 | CATSDRDRATDTQYF | TGTGCCACCAGTGATCGGGACAGGGCCACAGATACGCAGTATTTT
TRBJ2-3 | few | TRBV7-6 | TRBD1 | CASSKRTGGSGTDTQYF | TGTGCCAGCAGCAAACGAACAGGGGGCTCTGGCACAGATACGCAGTATTTT
TRBJ1-2 | . | TRBV5-1 | TRBD1 | CASSVDRDSSYGYTF | TGCGCCAGCAGCGTCGACCGGGACAGCTCCTATGGCTACACCTTC
TRBJ2-5 | . | TRBV7-2 | TRBD1 | CASSLLGQGAGQETQYF | TGTGCCAGCAGCTTACTGGGACAGGGGGCAGGTCAAGAGACCCAGTACTTC
TRBJ2-3 | . | TRBV20-1 | TRBD2 | CSARDMASGGADTQYF | TGCAGTGCTAGAGATATGGCTAGCGGGGGGGCAGATACGCAGTATTTT
TRBJ2-1 | . | TRBV3-1 | . | CASSQYPLARNNEQFF | TGTGCCAGCAGCCAATACCCCCTAGCGAGGAACAATGAGCAGTTCTTC
TRBJ1-1 | . | TRBV2 | . | CASSEGQFKAFF | TGTGCCAGCAGTGAGGGCCAGTTTAAGGCTTTCTTT
TRBJ1-1 | . | TRBV6-1 | . | CASRPGLATEAFF | TGTGCCAGCAGACCCGGGTTGGCCACTGAAGCTTTCTTT
TRBJ2-7 | . | TRBV18 | TRBD1 | CTSSPLATGGYEQYF | TGTACCAGCTCACCACTGGCGACAGGGGGTTACGAGCAGTACTTC
TRBJ1-3 | few | TRBV7-9 | . | CASSFRQSISGNTIYF | TGTGCCAGCAGCTTTAGGCAGAGTATCTCTGGAAACACCATATATTTT
TRBJ2-2 | few | TRBV9 | TRBD1 | CASQGAPGELFF | TGTGCCAGTCAGGGGGCCCCCGGGGAGCTGTTTTTT
TRBJ1-4 | few | TRBV4-1 | TRBD1 | CASSQATRRDSANEKLFF | TGCGCCAGCAGCCAGGCGACGCGCCGGGACAGCGCTAATGAAAAACTGTTTTTT
TRBJ1-1 | . | TRBV20-1 | TRBD1 | CSARWDRLNTEAFF | TGCAGTGCTAGGTGGGACAGATTGAACACTGAAGCTTTCTTT
TRBJ2-6 | once | TRBV7-3 | . | CASSLNTGLTGANVLTF | TGTGCCAGCAGCTTAAATACAGGCCTCACTGGGGCCAACGTCCTGACTTTC
TRBJ2-1 | . | TRBV12-3/TRBV12-4 | . | CASSLGSVYEQFF | TGTGCCAGCAGTTTAGGATCGGTGTATGAGCAGTTCTTC
TRBJ1-2 | . | TRBV6-1 | TRBD1 | CASRRTGEYNYGYTF | TGTGCCAGCAGACGGACAGGGGAATATAACTATGGCTACACCTTC
TRBJ2-5 | . | TRBV18 | . | CASSSGSNSETQYF | TGTGCCAGCTCATCCGGATCGAACTCAGAGACCCAGTACTTC
TRBJ2-2 | . | TRBV3-1 | . | CASSHWGKVNTGELFF | TGTGCCAGCAGCCACTGGGGGAAGGTGAACACCGGGGAGCTGTTTTTT
TRBJ2-4 | . | TRBV15 | . | CATSREVRQVLAKNIQYF | TGTGCCACCAGCAGAGAAGTGCGGCAGGTGCTAGCCAAAAACATTCAGTACTTC
TRBJ1-4 | few | TRBV7-9 | . | CASSFTATNEKLFF | TGTGCCAGCAGCTTCACAGCAACTAATGAAAAACTGTTTTTT
TRBJ2-5 | few | TRBV18 | . | CASSPEGGTQYF | TGTGCCAGCTCACCCGAAGGGGGGACCCAGTACTTC
TRBJ1-5 | . | TRBV19 | TRBD1 | CASRDRGGQPQHF | TGTGCCAGTAGAGACAGGGGTGGGCAGCCCCAGCATTTT
TRBJ1-1 | . | TRBV12-3/TRBV12-4 | TRBD1 | CASSETGMNTEAFF | TGTGCCAGCAGTGAGACAGGGATGAACACTGAAGCTTTCTTT
TRBJ1-5 | few | TRBV20-1 | TRBD1 | CSASDPGQGDQPQHF | TGCAGTGCTAGTGATCCGGGACAGGGTGATCAGCCCCAGCATTTT
TRBJ2-7 | . | TRBV11-2 | TRBD1 | CASRDARGQAFPPHEQYF | TGTGCCAGCAGAGACGCGCGGGGACAGGCTTTCCCCCCACACGAGCAGTACTTC
TRBJ2-1 | . | TRBV20-1 | . | CSAELVNEQFF | TGCAGTGCCGAGTTGGTTAATGAGCAGTTCTTC
TRBJ1-2 | . | TRBV29-1 | . | CSVSRGDYGYTF | TGCAGCGTTTCTCGGGGGGACTATGGCTACACCTTC
TRBJ2-1 | few | TRBV18 | TRBD2 | CASSRRFTSGTYNEQFF | TGTGCCAGCTCACGACGTTTTACTAGCGGGACCTACAATGAGCAGTTCTTC
TRBJ2-5 | . | TRBV5-5 | . | CASSPGTAWGETQYF | TGTGCCAGCAGCCCCGGGACCGCCTGGGGAGAGACCCAGTACTTC